The subject of this entry is one TCR beta chain. There is no known antigen for this receptor. Per-base qualities were not stored, and no clone one base away is much larger. CDR1 and CDR2 were assigned from the germline V gene as ENHRY and SYGVKD. The CDR3 spans 15 residues, from the cysteine through the phenylalanine. Only CDR3 DNA is held: 45 bases, read in frame from base 1. V lost 4 bases and J lost 5 bases; the stretch between them is 14 bases long. This sample was included in a study of blood T cell repertoires in COVID-19 (dated by TCRdb to 2018 to 2021). Notes on the research overall: Samples covering the acute and convalescent phases of COVID-19 were provided by collaborators in the United States, Italy and Spain. Where available, HLA class I and class II types were obtained from metadata supplied by the sample provider rather than from assay-based typing. The repertoires were released in a freely available public database intended as a resource for research on the immune response to SARS-CoV-2. The dataset comprised deeply sampled blood TCRbeta repertoires from subjects exposed to, actively infected with, or recovered from COVID-19. Samples came from the ongoing ImmuneRACE study (first 160 participants) plus 1,254 subjects from 6 global collaborators. The prospective study material was composed of cDNA or gDNA derived from T cells, B-cell-depleted T cells, or PBMCs. Sample metadata almost always included a de-identified subject ID, COVID-19 status, age in years and sex. Broad study findings and their caveats: How much clinical and demographic metadata was included differed by source and by participant, and the metadata was provided uncurated.

One collaborating source in Seattle enrolled patients during active infection and followed them longitudinally through the course of disease. Whole blood was collected in K2EDTA tubes by collaborating institutions according to the institutions' own protocols. Collaborator samples were shipped for TCRbeta analysis as frozen whole blood, isolated PBMCs, or DNA extracted from either sample type. TCRbeta CDR3 regions were amplified from genomic DNA by means of the immunoSEQ Assay, a bias-controlled multiplex PCR. Per the authors' processing: The number of nucleated cells in each sample was estimated from the amplification of reference gene primers within the assay. To quantify the absolute abundance of each unique TCRbeta CDR3 rearrangement, sequence reads were collapsed and filtered. Productive Simpson clonality was computed per sample as the square root of Simpson's diversity index over productive rearrangements. This immuneACCESS table, as held by TCRdb, lists in-frame sequences with V and J called but not all clones. Of the missing ones, under half trace to an unresolved V gene in checked studies; the others have no known cause. That table supplies the V and J calls and clone size; D and trimming were determined from the DNA. Across this sample there are 140,000 to 150,000 clones, with approximately 90% seen only once. Jointly, the top ten make up about an eighth of the sample.

The chain couples TRBV10-3 to TRBJ2-2, and perhaps TRBD2 as D gene, on 6 matching bases. The source of this sequence is a man in his late teens or twenties with COVID-19, enrolled during active disease. Sequencing input: peripheral blood. Here the CDR3 is given as CAISVETRGTGELFF. The sequence in DNA is TGTGCCATCAGTGTTGAGACTAGGGGTACCGGGGAGCTGTTTTTT.